These T cell receptor beta chains were read from a single sample in a study of OX40 agonist ivuxolimab in advanced cancers. Using immunoSEQ multiplex PCR, the repertoire was profiled, and TCRdb retains in-frame clones only, with some absent. The sample carries about 69,000 clones, roughly nine tenths recorded once. The sequenced sample was CD4+ or CD8+ T cells sorted from blood, obtained in a trial of the OX40 agonist ivuxolimab. The receptors stem from an adult with an advanced solid tumor such as melanoma, head and neck, liver or kidney cancer. The conserved cysteine and the conserved F or W are not part of the CDR3 here.

V gene: TRBV11-3; CDR3 protein: ASSLVAGAEAF
V gene: TRBV18; CDR3 protein: ASSQRVGETQY
V gene: TRBV27; CDR3 protein: ASGRWNTEAF
V gene: TRBV19; CDR3 protein: ASQAGASSYEQY
V gene: TRBV25-1; CDR3 protein: ASSESPNTEAF
V gene: TRBV28; CDR3 protein: AINRDYGYT
V gene: TRBV7-8; CDR3 protein: ASSLGPAGGLYEQY
V gene: TRBV9; CDR3 protein: ASSVEVSGELF
V gene: TRBV12-5; CDR3 protein: ASGLLDYGYT
V gene: TRBV28; CDR3 protein: ASSLVKRNTEAF
V gene: TRBV28; CDR3 protein: ASSPRGSGTLYEQY
V gene: TRBV15; CDR3 protein: ATSRDRGSGNTIY
V gene: TRBV28; CDR3 protein: ASSFPASGYQETQY
V gene: TRBV6-6; CDR3 protein: ASSYTSRSTEAF
V gene: TRBV2; CDR3 protein: ASSETGRPTYEQY
V gene: TRBV19; CDR3 protein: ASSTGGTSGTKYYEQY
V gene: TRBV11-2; CDR3 protein: ASSLAGGYSNTGELF
V gene: TRBV10-1; CDR3 protein: ASSERTSSEQY
V gene: TRBV4-2; CDR3 protein: ASSQRANEQF
V gene: TRBV6-6; CDR3 protein: ASSRPGVSYNEQF
V gene: TRBV29-1; CDR3 protein: SVVTGDGYT
V gene: TRBV6-5; CDR3 protein: ASSYSLMAEQY
V gene: TRBV19; CDR3 protein: ASSLGLGPDTQY
V gene: TRBV28; CDR3 protein: ASSSIGSPGANVLT
V gene: TRBV10-3; CDR3 protein: AISESHSNPTEAF
V gene: TRBV9; CDR3 protein: ASSVEQGGYGYT
V gene: TRBV5-4; CDR3 protein: ASSRDGEKLF